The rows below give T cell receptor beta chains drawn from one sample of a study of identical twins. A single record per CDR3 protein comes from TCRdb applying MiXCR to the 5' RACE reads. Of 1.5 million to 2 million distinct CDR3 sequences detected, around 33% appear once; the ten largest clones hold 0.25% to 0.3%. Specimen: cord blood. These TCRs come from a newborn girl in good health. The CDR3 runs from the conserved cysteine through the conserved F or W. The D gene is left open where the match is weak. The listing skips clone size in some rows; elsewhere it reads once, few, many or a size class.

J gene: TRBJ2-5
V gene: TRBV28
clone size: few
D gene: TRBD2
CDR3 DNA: TGTGCCAGCAGTTTAATGGCGGGAGCTAACGAAGAGACCCAGTACTTC
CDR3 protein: CASSLMAGANEETQYF

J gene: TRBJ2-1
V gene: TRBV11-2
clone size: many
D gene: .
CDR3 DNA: TGTGCCAGCAGCTCTCCTAGCTACAATGAGCAGTTCTTC
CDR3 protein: CASSSPSYNEQFF

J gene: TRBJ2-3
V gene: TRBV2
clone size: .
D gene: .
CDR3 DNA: TGTGCCAGCAGTGCCAGAAGCCGGGGGCAAATCAAGCAGTATTTT
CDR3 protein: CASSARSRGQIKQYF

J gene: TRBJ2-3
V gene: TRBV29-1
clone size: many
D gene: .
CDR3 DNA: TGCAGCGGGTCCGGGACTAGCACAGATACGCAGTATTTT
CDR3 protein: CSGSGTSTDTQYF

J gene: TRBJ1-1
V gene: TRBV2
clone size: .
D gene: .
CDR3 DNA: TGTGTCAGCAGTGAAGAGAATGGAATCACTGAAGCTTTCTTT
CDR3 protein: CVSSEENGITEAFF

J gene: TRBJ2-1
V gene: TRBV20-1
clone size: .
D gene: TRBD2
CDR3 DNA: TGCAGTGCTAGAGAATCGACTAGCTCGGGCTCCTACAATGAGCAGTTCTTC
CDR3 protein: CSARESTSSGSYNEQFF

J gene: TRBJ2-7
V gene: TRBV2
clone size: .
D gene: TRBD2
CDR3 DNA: TGTGCCAGCAGAAGACTAGCGGTTTACGAGCAGTACTTC
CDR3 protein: CASRRLAVYEQYF

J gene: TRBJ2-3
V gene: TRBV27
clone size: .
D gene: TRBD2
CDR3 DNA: TGTGCCAGCAGTTTACCCGGGACTAGCGTGGATACGCAGTATTTT
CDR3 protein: CASSLPGTSVDTQYF

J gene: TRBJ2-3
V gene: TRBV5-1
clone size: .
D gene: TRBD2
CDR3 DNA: TGCGCCAGCAGCACTTATAGCGGGAGCACAGATACGCAGTATTTT
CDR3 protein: CASSTYSGSTDTQYF

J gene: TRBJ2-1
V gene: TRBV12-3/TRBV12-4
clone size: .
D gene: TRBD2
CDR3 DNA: TGTGCCAGCAGTTTAATGGGACTAGCGGGGGGGCCTACTGAGCAGTTCTTC
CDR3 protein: CASSLMGLAGGPTEQFF

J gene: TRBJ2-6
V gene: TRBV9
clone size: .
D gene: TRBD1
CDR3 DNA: TGTGCCAGCAGCGCATTCGGACAGGGAATCTCTGGGGCCAACGTCCTGACTTTC
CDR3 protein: CASSAFGQGISGANVLTF

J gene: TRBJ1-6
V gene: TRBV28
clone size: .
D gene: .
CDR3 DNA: TGTGCCAGCAGTTTCGGGCCAGGAAAAATGGGATACAAGGCCTATTCACCCCTCCACTTT
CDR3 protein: CASSFGPGKMGYKAYSPLHF

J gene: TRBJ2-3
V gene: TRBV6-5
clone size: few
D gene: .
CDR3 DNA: TGTGCCAGCAGTCCCCGTCCGACGGGGCGGACAGATACGCAGTATTTT
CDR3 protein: CASSPRPTGRTDTQYF

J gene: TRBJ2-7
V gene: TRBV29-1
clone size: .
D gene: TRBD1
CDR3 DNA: TGCAGCGTTGGTGGGACAGTCTCCTACGAGCAGTACTTC
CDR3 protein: CSVGGTVSYEQYF

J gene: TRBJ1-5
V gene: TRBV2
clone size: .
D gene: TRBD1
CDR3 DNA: TGTGCCAGCAACAAACAGGGGACACTCATCAATCAGCCCCAGCATTTT
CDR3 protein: CASNKQGTLINQPQHF

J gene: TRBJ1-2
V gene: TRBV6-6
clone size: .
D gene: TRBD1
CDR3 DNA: TGTGCCAGCAGTTACAGGGGGCTGACCTATGGCTACACCTTC
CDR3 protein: CASSYRGLTYGYTF

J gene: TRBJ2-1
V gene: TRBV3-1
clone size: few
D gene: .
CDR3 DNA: TGTGCCAGCAGCCAAGCAACCGTTAGTCGCTATGAGCAGTTCTTC
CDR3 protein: CASSQATVSRYEQFF

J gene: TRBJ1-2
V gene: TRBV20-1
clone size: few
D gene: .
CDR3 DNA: TGCAGTGCTAGAGATGGCGGCCATAGAAGAGGCTACACCTTC
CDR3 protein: CSARDGGHRRGYTF

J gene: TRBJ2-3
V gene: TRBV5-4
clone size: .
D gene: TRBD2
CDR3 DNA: TGTGCCAGCAGCTTGATGGCGGGAGGCCTTTATACGCAGTATTTT
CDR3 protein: CASSLMAGGLYTQYF

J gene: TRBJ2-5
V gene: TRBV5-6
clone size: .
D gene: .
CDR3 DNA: TGTGCCAGCAGCTTAGGGTCGGGCTGGCTTAAAAAAGAGACCCAGTACTTC
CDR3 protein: CASSLGSGWLKKETQYF

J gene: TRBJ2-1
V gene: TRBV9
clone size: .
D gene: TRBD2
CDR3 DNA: TGTGCCAGCAGCTGGACTAGCGGGATGTACAATGAGCAGTTCTTC
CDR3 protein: CASSWTSGMYNEQFF

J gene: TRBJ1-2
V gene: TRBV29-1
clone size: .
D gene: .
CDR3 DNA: TGCAGCGTTGCTTCGGGGGGCTATGGCTACACCTTC
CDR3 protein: CSVASGGYGYTF

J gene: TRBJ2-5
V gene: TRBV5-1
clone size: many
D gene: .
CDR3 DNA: TGCGCCAGCAGCTTGGGGACAGTCGGATCGGAGACCCAGTACTTC
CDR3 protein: CASSLGTVGSETQYF

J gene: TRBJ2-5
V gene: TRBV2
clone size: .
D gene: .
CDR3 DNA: TGTGCCAGCAGTCCGGACAGGGAGGGCAAAGAGACCCAGTACTTC
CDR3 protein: CASSPDREGKETQYF

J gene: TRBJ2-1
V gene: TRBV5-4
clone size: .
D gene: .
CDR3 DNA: TGTGCCAGCAGCAGGCCTAGAGGGGCATATAACAATGAGCAGTTCTTC
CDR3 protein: CASSRPRGAYNNEQFF

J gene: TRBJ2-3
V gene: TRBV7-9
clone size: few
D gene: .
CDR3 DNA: TGTGCCAGCTCCTCGGGAGCAGCTACTAGCACAGATACGCAGTATTTT
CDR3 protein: CASSSGAATSTDTQYF

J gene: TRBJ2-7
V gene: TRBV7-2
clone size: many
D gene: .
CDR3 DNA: TGTGCCAGCAGCTTAGCTCAGGGGCCCTACGAGCAGTACTTC
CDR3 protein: CASSLAQGPYEQYF

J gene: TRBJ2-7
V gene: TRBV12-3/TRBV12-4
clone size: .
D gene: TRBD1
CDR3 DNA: TGTGCCAGCAGCAGACGACAGGGCCCTCTCTACGAGCAGTACTTC
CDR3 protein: CASSRRQGPLYEQYF

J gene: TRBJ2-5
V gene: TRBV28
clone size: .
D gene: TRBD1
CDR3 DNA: TGTGCCAGCAGTTCACGGACAGGCGGCCTTATGGAGACCCAGTACTTC
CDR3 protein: CASSSRTGGLMETQYF

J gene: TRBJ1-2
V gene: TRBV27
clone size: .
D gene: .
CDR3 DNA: TGTGCCAGCAAAGCGGCAGGGGCTGTGGGCTACACCTTC
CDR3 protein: CASKAAGAVGYTF

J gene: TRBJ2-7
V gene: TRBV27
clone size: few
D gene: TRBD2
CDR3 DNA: TGTGCCAGCACTCACTGGGCGGGAGGCGGCTACGAGCAGTACTTC
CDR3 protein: CASTHWAGGGYEQYF

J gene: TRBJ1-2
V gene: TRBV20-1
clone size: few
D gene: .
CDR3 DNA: TGCAGTGCCCCTCCTGACAGTAACTATGGCTACACCTTC
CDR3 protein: CSAPPDSNYGYTF

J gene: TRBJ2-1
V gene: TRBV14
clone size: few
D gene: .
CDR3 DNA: TGTGCCAGCAGCCGAGTACAGGTTAGGGCCTACAATGAGCAGTTCTTC
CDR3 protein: CASSRVQVRAYNEQFF

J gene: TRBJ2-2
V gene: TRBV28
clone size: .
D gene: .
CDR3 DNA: TGTGCCAGCAGTTGGGCGACTAGGGGGCCCGGGGAGCTGTTTTTT
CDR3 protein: CASSWATRGPGELFF

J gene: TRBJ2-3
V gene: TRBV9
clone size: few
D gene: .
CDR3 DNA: TGTGCCAGCAGCTCTGGTAGCAACACAGATACGCAGTATTTT
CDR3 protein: CASSSGSNTDTQYF

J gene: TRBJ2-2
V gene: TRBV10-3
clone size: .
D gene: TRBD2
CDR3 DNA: TGTGCCATCCGGACTAGCGGGAGCCACGGGGAGCTGTTTTTT
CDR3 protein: CAIRTSGSHGELFF

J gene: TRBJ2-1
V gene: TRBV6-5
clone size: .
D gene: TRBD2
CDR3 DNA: TGTGCCAGCAGTTACGGGACTAGAGATGAGCAGTTCTTC
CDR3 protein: CASSYGTRDEQFF

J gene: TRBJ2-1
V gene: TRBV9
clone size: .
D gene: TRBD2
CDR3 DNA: TGTGCCAGCAGGCCTACTAGCGGGGCACAAGAGACCCAGTTCTTC
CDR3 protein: CASRPTSGAQETQFF

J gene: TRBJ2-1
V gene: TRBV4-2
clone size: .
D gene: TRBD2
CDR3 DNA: TGTGCCAGCAGCCCAGAGCGGGGGTACAATGAGCAGTTCTTC
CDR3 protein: CASSPERGYNEQFF

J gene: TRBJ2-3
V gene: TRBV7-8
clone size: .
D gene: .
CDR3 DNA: TGTGCCAGCAGCGCCATGGGCTCCATTGCGCAGTATTTT
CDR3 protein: CASSAMGSIAQYF